Listed here are 20 T cell receptor beta chains from one sample, sequenced in a study of T cells in Graves' hyperthyroidism and ophthalmopathy. Amplified TCR beta CDR3 regions came from RNA transcripts. In the first-round RT-PCR of the TCR CDR3, the HTBI primer set was used. TCRdb redid the calling of the multiplex PCR reads with MiXCR, one entry per CDR3 protein. The sample holds some 300,000 distinct CDR3 sequences; roughly 13% are singletons and the top ten take 6.5% to 10%. The source material was blood. The receptors shown here come from a woman aged 40 to 50 with Graves' hyperthyroidism.

This clonotype occurred many times. CDR3 region: CASNTSPGLAESHFGEQYF. The CDR3 region has the DNA TGTGCCAGCAACACCTCGCCGGGACTAGCGGAGAGCCACTTTGGGGAGCAGTACTTC. The chain carries TRBV6-1 and TRBJ2-7; the match to TRBD2 covers 11 bases. Germline V gene lookup returns CDR1 MNHNS and CDR2 SASEGT. Germline trimming cut 7 bases from V and 7 bases from J; bases unmatched to any gene: 24. The CDR3 totals 19 residues.

At least ten counts were recorded for this clonotype. J is TRBJ1-4 and V is TRBV28, with 8 bases aligning to TRBD1. This CDR3 spans 15 amino acids. Unmatched junction bases numbered 8, after V lost 3 bases and J lost 8 bases. The V gene's germline CDR1 is MDHEN and CDR2 SYDVKM. CDR3 region: CASSFRTGSGEKLFF. The DNA for the CDR3 is TGTGCCAGCAGTTTCCGGACAGGGAGTGGAGAAAAACTGTTTTTT.

The chain links TRBV4-1 to TRBJ2-1; maybe TRBD2 (6 bases). The CDR3 is made up of 16 amino acids. The V end was cut by 1 base, the J end by 5 bases, with 15 bases between. Germline assignment: CDR1 MGHRA and CDR2 YSYEKL. The CDR3 DNA follows: TGCGCCAGCAGCCAAGGGAGGGGATCTGGACACAATGAGCAGTTCTTC. As protein: CASSQGRGSGHNEQFF.

This clonotype was detected ten times or more. The J gene is TRBJ1-3, the V gene TRBV5-6; no clear D. Looked up from germline, CDR1 is SGHDT and CDR2 is YYEEEE. The CDR3 runs 15 residues. V shed 4 bases and J shed 0 bases, with 11 bases lying between them. CDR3 in amino acids: CASSPGALSGNTIYF. The CDR3 nucleotides are TGTGCCAGCAGCCCCGGCGCACTCTCTGGAAACACCATATATTTT.

The chain carries TRBV20-1 and TRBJ2-1, with a weak D call TRBD2 (5 bases). Trimming stripped 6 bases from V and 0 bases from J, with 15 bases between. The length of the CDR3 is 15 residues. From germline, CDR1 is DFQATT and CDR2 SNEGSKA (reference sequence). In nucleotides, the CDR3 is TGCAGTGCATACAAACTAGAAGTCTCCTACAATGAGCAGTTCTTC. Translating gives CSAYKLEVSYNEQFF.

The sample holds many counts of this clonotype. This chain connects TRBV7-8 to TRBJ2-2; D possibly corresponds to TRBD1 (5 bases). In germline, CDR1 is SGHVS, CDR2 FQNEAQ. The CDR3 extends over 15 amino acids. Deletions cut 2 bases from V and 5 bases from J, with 12 bases between. CDR3 protein: CASSLFRERTGELFF. DNA of the CDR3: TGTGCCAGCAGCTTATTCAGGGAAAGAACCGGGGAGCTGTTTTTT.

This clonotype was counted at least ten times. The chain couples TRBV20-1 to TRBJ1-2, with D maybe TRBD1 (5 bases). The germline gives CDR1 DFQATT, CDR2 SNEGSKA (reference sequence). Trimming removed 5 bases at V and 8 bases at J, with 15 bases between. This CDR3 is built from 12 residues. In DNA, the CDR3 is TGCAGTGCTGCAGCAGGGACTCTCGGCTACACCTTC. It specifies CSAAAGTLGYTF.

This clonotype has just a few counts. The rearrangement joins TRBV24-1 to TRBJ2-3; D may be TRBD1 or TRBD2 (5 bases each). Per germline, CDR1 KGHDR and CDR2 SFDVKD. V was trimmed by 4 bases and J by 5 bases, leaving 15 bases between them. The CDR3 is made up of 15 amino acids. The DNA of the CDR3 is TGTGCCACCAGTGACCGGGGCAAGGTGGGAGATACGCAGTATTTT. It is translated as CATSDRGKVGDTQYF.

This clonotype was seen at least ten times. This chain uses TRBV7-9 with TRBJ2-1; 11 bases are shared with TRBD2. The CDR3 length is 17 residues. V dropped 2 bases and J dropped 4; count of bases not matched to a gene: 7. Germline V gives CDR1 SEHNR, CDR2 FQNEAQ (reference sequence). Here the CDR3 DNA reads TGTGCCAGCAGCTTACGGCCGGGGACTAGCGGTTACAATGAGCAGTTCTTC. It encodes CASSLRPGTSGYNEQFF.

CDR3 in amino acids: CASSVGNGGTDTQYF. For the CDR3, the DNA is TGTGCCAGCAGCGTAGGAAACGGTGGCACAGATACGCAGTATTTT. This sequence joins TRBV9 and TRBJ2-3; D is unclear. Germline CDR1 reads SGDLS; CDR2 reads YYNGEE. V was clipped by 0 bases and J by 1 base, with 9 bases between them. CDR3 size: 15 residues.

The chain has TRBV28 and TRBJ1-5; 9 positions match TRBD1. In germline, CDR1 is MDHEN, CDR2 SYDVKM. V dropped 7 bases and J dropped 6; count of bases not matched to a gene: 16. The CDR3 covers 17 residues. The DNA for the CDR3 is TGTGCCAGCACCCGCTCCGGGGAACAGGGGGCGATTCAGCCCCAGCATTTT. It encodes CASTRSGEQGAIQPQHF.

This clonotype appeared many times. This chain uses TRBV12-3 or TRBV12-4 with TRBJ1-5; no clear D gene. The V gene lost 5 bases and the J gene lost 7 bases, with 15 bases spanning the gap. This CDR3 spans 14 amino acids. The CDR3 loop reads CASSPVTAGQPQHF. The CDR3 bases are TGTGCCAGCAGTCCGGTTACGGCTGGCCAGCCCCAGCATTTT.

This clonotype turned up a few times. CDR3 DNA sequence: TGTGCCAGCAGTGATTGGCAGCTTAACACCGGGGAGCTGTTTTTT. Its translation is CASSDWQLNTGELFF. The V and J genes are TRBV28 and TRBJ2-2; D remains ambiguous. V dropped 5 bases and J dropped 2 bases, with 12 bases sitting between them. Germline V gene lookup returns CDR1 MDHEN and CDR2 SYDVKM. The CDR3 runs to 15 residues.

This clonotype has just a few counts. The chain joins TRBV6-1 to TRBJ2-5; TRBD2 matches at 7 bases. Germline V gives CDR1 MNHNS, CDR2 SASEGT. This CDR3 comprises 14 residues. The junction had 9 bases not matched to a gene; V was cut back by 6 bases and J by 5 bases. For the CDR3, the DNA is TGTGCCAGCAGCTATACTAGCGAGTGGGAGACCCAGTACTTC. It is translated as CASSYTSEWETQYF.

This rearrangement joins TRBV20-1 to TRBJ1-1, with unresolved D. V lost 1 base to trimming and J lost 11 bases, with 14 bases between them. CDR1 and CDR2 from the germline V gene are DFQATT and SNEGSKA (reference sequence). The CDR3 is made up of 12 amino acids. This CDR3 is CSARGRGIRAFF. The CDR3 nucleotides read TGCAGTGCTAGAGGGCGCGGGATTAGGGCTTTCTTT.

This clonotype was seen a few times. Given a much more abundant clone one base away, this may be a read error. This CDR3 fails to terminate in the conserved phenylalanine or tryptophan, so it likely reflects a read error. The chain couples TRBV28 to TRBJ2-7; D ambiguous. Trimming took off 1 base at V and 3 bases at J, with 4 bases between the two ends. Germline CDR1 MDHEN, CDR2 SYDVKM. The CDR3 has 12 residues. The CDR3 bases are TGTGCCAGCAGTTTATCTGACTACGAGCAGTACTCC. Residues: CASSLSDYEQYS.

This sequence joins TRBV7-9 and TRBJ2-1; maybe TRBD1 (6 bases). This CDR3 is built from 13 residues. Germline V gene sequence: CDR1 SEHNR, CDR2 FQNEAQ (reference sequence). Trimming left V 6 bases short and J 9 bases short, with 15 bases between. This CDR3 reads CASRLSQGSEQFF. The CDR3 DNA is TGTGCCAGCAGACTATCACAGGGCAGTGAGCAGTTCTTC.

The chain recombines TRBV19 with TRBJ2-7; TRBD1 might be the D (6 bases). CDR3 length: 13 amino acids. Trimming took off 1 base at V and 4 bases at J, with 8 bases between the two ends. Germline values: CDR1 LNHDA, CDR2 SQIVND (reference sequence). CDR3 protein: CASSIGTGYEQYF. The CDR3 region has the DNA TGTGCCAGTAGTATAGGTACAGGGTACGAGCAGTACTTC.

The V and J genes are TRBV7-2 and TRBJ2-3; the match to TRBD2 covers 14 bases. CDR1 SGHTA and CDR2 FQGNSA come from the germline V gene. V shed 3 bases and J 5 bases; nucleotides not matched to a gene: 4. This CDR3 region has 16 residues. CDR3 amino acids: CASSLTSGRALDTQYF. The CDR3 DNA sequence: TGTGCCAGCAGCTTGACTAGCGGGAGGGCCTTAGATACGCAGTATTTT.

This clonotype was counted many times. CDR3 DNA sequence: TGCGCCAGCAGCTTAGGACAGACTAGCGGGAGTCATGAGCAGTTCTTC. It encodes CASSLGQTSGSHEQFF. The chain is built from TRBV5-1 and TRBJ2-1; TRBD2 aligns across 12 bases. Germline values: CDR1 SGHRS, CDR2 YFSETQ. Trimming cost V 2 bases and J 8 bases; bases outside gene matches: 8. The CDR3 extends over 16 amino acids. Filled out from reference TRBV5-1 and TRBJ2-1, the complete variable domain reads KAGVTQTPRYLIKTRGQQVTLSCSPISGHRSVSWYQQTPGQGLQFLFEYFSETQRNKGNFPGRFSGRQFSNSRSEMNVSTLELGDSALYLCASSLGQTSGSHEQFFGPGTRLTVL.